The rows below give T cell receptor beta chains drawn from one sample of a study of regulatory T cells in long-lasting Graves disease. TCRdb called the multiplex PCR reads again in MiXCR, with one record for every CDR3 protein. The table records about 470,000 distinct CDR3 sequences, approximately 15% of them present only once. These same records also appear under a second study, on T cells in Graves' hyperthyroidism and ophthalmopathy.

Sequenced here: peripheral blood mononuclear cells (PBMCs), sampled at new diagnosis, from a patient treated with antithyroid drugs. The receptors were gathered from a woman in her twenties or thirties with Graves disease. CDR3s include the opening cysteine and the closing phenylalanine or tryptophan. Fields, in order: J gene, V gene, clone size, D gene, CDR3 protein, CDR3 DNA. D genes are given only for firm matches. Clone size appears in some rows only: once, few, many, or a class for an expanded clone.

TRBJ2-7,TRBV3-1,many,.,CASSQGPRDSVYF,TGTGCCAGCAGCCAAGGGCCCCGGGACTCGGTATACTTC
TRBJ1-2,TRBV14,.,TRBD1,CASSHKSGTGVAGYTF,TGTGCCAGCAGCCACAAGTCCGGGACAGGGGTAGCTGGCTACACCTTC
TRBJ2-1,TRBV7-2,many,.,CASSLGNRGWSEQFF,TGTGCCAGCAGCTTAGGGAATCGGGGGTGGAGTGAGCAGTTCTTC
TRBJ2-7,TRBV6-1,many,.,CASSQLMRQYF,TGTGCCAGCAGCCAATTGATGAGGCAGTACTTC
TRBJ2-3,TRBV27,.,TRBD2,CASSLWAGVTPDTQYF,TGTGCCAGCAGTTTATGGGCGGGAGTCACCCCAGATACGCAGTATTTT
TRBJ2-1,TRBV2,many,.,CASSRTPHNEQFF,TGTGCCAGCAGTAGGACCCCACACAATGAGCAGTTCTTC
TRBJ1-5,TRBV20-1,many,.,CSASHGGGRRNQPQHF,TGCAGTGCTAGTCACGGGGGGGGGCGAAGGAATCAGCCCCAGCATTTT
TRBJ2-1,TRBV7-2,.,.,CASSLDASNEQFF,TGTGCCAGCAGCTTAGACGCCTCCAATGAGCAGTTCTTC
TRBJ2-1,TRBV29-1,many,TRBD2,CSVDLAGTYNEQFF,TGCAGCGTAGACTTAGCGGGAACCTACAATGAGCAGTTCTTC
TRBJ1-4,TRBV2,many,.,CASSKGTSTANEKLFF,TGTGCCAGCAGTAAAGGGACATCGACGGCTAATGAAAAACTGTTTTTT
TRBJ1-5,TRBV2,.,.,CASSARGPDQPQHF,TGTGCCAGCAGTGCCAGGGGACCGGATCAGCCCCAGCATTTT
TRBJ1-2,TRBV3-1,.,TRBD1,CASSQEGTGNLNYGYTF,TGTGCCAGCAGCCAAGAGGGGACAGGGAATTTGAACTATGGCTACACCTTC
TRBJ2-7,TRBV7-2,many,TRBD2,CASSLQPPSGLAYEQYF,TGTGCCAGCAGCTTACAACCCCCTAGCGGGTTGGCCTACGAGCAGTACTTC
TRBJ2-2,TRBV18,many,TRBD2,CASSPLVAGETGELFF,TGTGCCAGCTCACCTTTGGTAGCGGGAGAAACCGGGGAGCTGTTTTTT
TRBJ1-4,TRBV10-3,many,.,CAISESTGAANEKLFF,TGTGCCATCAGTGAGTCGACTGGGGCAGCGAATGAAAAACTGTTTTTT
TRBJ2-7,TRBV29-1,.,TRBD2,CSVKPAGGRREQYF,TGCAGCGTTAAGCCGGCGGGAGGCCGGCGCGAGCAGTACTTC
TRBJ2-1,TRBV7-9,many,.,CASSLRDDYNEQFF,TGTGCCAGCAGCTTAAGGGACGACTACAATGAGCAGTTCTTC
TRBJ2-7,TRBV18,many,.,CASSDGGEQYF,TGTGCCAGCTCAGACGGGGGCGAGCAGTACTTC
TRBJ2-7,TRBV5-1,once,.,CASSLSAAGVGDEQYF,TGCGCCAGCAGCTTGTCAGCGGCAGGGGTCGGAGACGAGCAGTACTTC
TRBJ2-7,TRBV28,many,.,CASSLSLGAFEQYF,TGTGCCAGCAGTTTATCTTTGGGGGCTTTCGAGCAGTACTTC
TRBJ2-5,TRBV19,few,TRBD2,CAGSMTSGSMGATQYF,TGTGCCGGTAGTATGACTAGCGGGAGTATGGGGGCGACCCAGTACTTC
TRBJ1-1,TRBV11-2,many,.,CASSWGRTEAFF,TGTGCCAGCAGCTGGGGGAGGACTGAAGCTTTCTTT
TRBJ2-1,TRBV3-1,few,TRBD1,CASSLQGAEWAYNEQFF,TGTGCCAGCAGCCTACAGGGGGCGGAATGGGCCTACAATGAGCAGTTCTTC
TRBJ1-5,TRBV20-1,many,.,CSARVPGRDSNQPQHF,TGCAGTGCTAGAGTTCCGGGACGCGATAGCAATCAGCCCCAGCATTTT
TRBJ2-2,TRBV6-2/TRBV6-3,.,TRBD2,CASSDVGAAGSTGELFF,TGTGCCAGCAGTGATGTTGGAGCAGCGGGAAGCACCGGGGAGCTGTTTTTT
TRBJ2-1,TRBV2,few,TRBD2,CAIAGEREGTYNEQFF,TGTGCCATAGCTGGGGAGCGGGAGGGGACCTACAATGAGCAGTTCTTC
TRBJ2-3,TRBV20-1,few,.,CSVEVPSGQSTDTQYF,TGCAGTGTTGAGGTCCCCTCGGGCCAATCAACAGATACGCAGTATTTT
TRBJ2-5,TRBV28,many,.,CASPETETQYF,TGTGCCAGCCCAGAAACGGAGACCCAGTACTTC
TRBJ1-2,TRBV27,many,.,CASSLRLGPSYGYTF,TGTGCCAGCAGTCTACGGCTTGGGCCCTCCTATGGCTACACCTTC
TRBJ1-1,TRBV2,many,TRBD1,CASSRRGMNTEAFF,TGTGCCAGCAGTCGCAGGGGGATGAACACTGAAGCTTTCTTT
TRBJ2-3,TRBV4-1,.,TRBD1,CASSQPTGGTDTQYF,TGCGCCAGCAGCCAACCGACAGGGGGCACAGATACGCAGTATTTT
TRBJ2-1,TRBV12-3/TRBV12-4,.,.,CASSPPPISYNEQFF,TGTGCCAGCAGCCCCCCACCAATCTCCTACAATGAGCAGTTCTTC
TRBJ2-1,TRBV20-1,many,.,CSARVAPGNEQFF,TGCAGTGCTAGGGTAGCGCCAGGCAATGAGCAGTTCTTC
TRBJ1-3,TRBV20-1,.,.,CGTTRGSGNTIYF,TGCGGGACGACGAGGGGATCTGGAAACACCATATATTTT
TRBJ2-3,TRBV20-1,many,TRBD1,CSARGGMGQGTDTQYF,TGCAGTGCTAGAGGGGGTATGGGACAGGGCACAGATACGCAGTATTTT
TRBJ1-5,TRBV10-3,few,.,CAISDPRGGDNQPQHF,TGTGCCATCAGTGACCCGAGGGGGGGGGACAATCAGCCCCAGCATTTT
TRBJ1-1,TRBV29-1,.,.,CSVEEFRGAPEAFF,TGCAGCGTTGAAGAATTTAGGGGGGCCCCTGAAGCTTTCTTT
TRBJ1-2,TRBV18,few,.,CASSPRRGETDGYTF,TGTGCCAGCTCACCACGGCGGGGGGAGACAGACGGCTACACCTTC
TRBJ2-7,TRBV6-5,few,.,CASSYSSSYEQYF,TGTGCCAGCAGTTACTCGTCTTCCTACGAGCAGTACTTC
TRBJ2-1,TRBV27,many,.,CASSLLRGRNYNEQFF,TGTGCCAGCAGTTTATTAAGGGGACGGAACTACAATGAGCAGTTCTTC
TRBJ2-7,TRBV19,few,.,CASSIGTPYWDEQYF,TGTGCCAGTAGTATTGGTACTCCATATTGGGACGAGCAGTACTTC
TRBJ2-3,TRBV12-3/TRBV12-4,.,TRBD2,CASRRSSGRADTQYF,TGTGCCAGCAGAAGGTCTAGCGGGCGGGCAGATACGCAGTATTTT
TRBJ2-3,TRBV24-1,few,.,CATSGTEHGWAQYF,TGTGCCACCAGTGGGACCGAGCATGGGTGGGCGCAGTATTTT
TRBJ2-2,TRBV28,few,.,CASSSSGRVTGELFF,TGTGCCAGCAGCTCGTCGGGACGCGTAACCGGGGAGCTGTTTTTT
TRBJ1-5,TRBV20-1,.,.,CSAREGWQPQHF,TGCAGTGCTAGAGAAGGGTGGCAGCCCCAGCATTTT
TRBJ2-3,TRBV6-4,few,TRBD2,CAGSYYPAGTDTQYF,TGTGCCGGCAGTTACTACCCAGCGGGGACAGATACGCAGTATTTT
TRBJ2-1,TRBV7-6,many,TRBD2,CASSHGLASYNEQFF,TGTGCCAGCAGCCACGGACTAGCGTCCTACAATGAGCAGTTCTTC